Listed here are 7 T cell receptor beta chains from one sample, sequenced in a study of identical twins. TCRdb called the 5' RACE reads again in MiXCR, with one record for every CDR3 protein. The sample gives more than 1.5 million distinct CDR3 sequences, roughly a third of which show up once; approximately 0.29% is in the top ten. The sequenced sample was cord blood. The receptors here all came from a newborn girl in good health.

This clonotype was recorded only once. The chain links TRBV25-1 to TRBJ2-7; D uncertain. The J call could be wrong; TRBJ2-5 is a better fit for the DNA end. CDR1 is MGHDK and CDR2 is SYGVNS in the germline V gene. This CDR3 has 17 amino acids. Here the CDR3 reads CASSDPGSLNSQETQYF. The CDR3 nucleotides are TGTGCCAGCAGTGACCCCGGGTCCTTAAACTCTCAAGAGACCCAGTACTTC.

This chain uses TRBV29-1 with TRBJ1-2; a weak D match, TRBD1 (5 bases). CDR1 is SQVTM and CDR2 is ANQGSEA in the germline V gene. V was clipped by 7 bases and J by 13 bases, with 34 bases between them. The CDR3 runs 16 residues. The CDR3 spells CSARFLGVVRDDTCTF. As DNA, the CDR3 is TGCAGCGCACGGTTCCTTGGGGTAGTCCGGGACGATACCTGCACCTTC.

The chain couples TRBV2 to TRBJ2-1; no firm D call. Germline lookup yields CDR1 SNHLY and CDR2 FYNNEI. V was pared by 4 bases and J by 10 bases, with 20 bases between. This CDR3 comprises 15 residues. The DNA for the CDR3 is TGTGCCAGCAGTGCGCAGGACGTGAAGACCTACGAGCAGTTCTTC. As protein: CASSAQDVKTYEQFF.

This clonotype was observed a handful of times. The V call is TRBV20-1, the J call TRBJ1-2; no definite D call. In germline, CDR1 is DFQATT, CDR2 SNEGSKA (reference sequence). V gave up 3 bases and J gave up 6 bases, with 11 bases separating them. This CDR3 is 12 amino acids long. CDR3 nucleotides: TGCAGTGCTAGGGACGGGAAGAATGGCTACACCTTC. This gives the protein CSARDGKNGYTF.

This clonotype was recorded a few times. This rearrangement joins TRBV27 to TRBJ2-3; D unresolved. Germline V gives CDR1 MNHEY, CDR2 SMNVEV (reference sequence). The CDR3 extends over 16 amino acids. Deletions cut 0 bases from V and 6 bases from J, with 16 bases between. The CDR3 spells CASSLSPVVFRDTQYF. CDR3 nucleotide sequence: TGTGCCAGCAGTTTATCCCCGGTTGTCTTCCGGGATACGCAGTATTTT.

In this sample, this clonotype turned up a few times. The chain recombines TRBV20-1 with TRBJ2-1; 15 positions match TRBD2. The CDR3 totals 13 residues. Germline CDR1 and CDR2: DFQATT and SNEGSKA (reference sequence). The J segment lost 9 bases and the V segment lost 6 bases, leaving 3 bases of the junction unmatched. As DNA, the CDR3 is TGCAGTGCGGGGACTAGCGGGAGGCCTGAGCAGTTCTTC. Translated: CSAGTSGRPEQFF.

J is TRBJ2-7 and V is TRBV7-2; 10 bases match TRBD2. In germline, CDR1 is SGHTA, CDR2 FQGNSA. V lost 6 bases to trimming and J lost 7 bases; unmatched junction nucleotides: 12. The CDR3 is 15 amino acids. Written as DNA, the CDR3 is TGTGCCAGCAGACTCGGGACTAGCGCGTCCAATGAGCAGTACTTC. It encodes CASRLGTSASNEQYF.